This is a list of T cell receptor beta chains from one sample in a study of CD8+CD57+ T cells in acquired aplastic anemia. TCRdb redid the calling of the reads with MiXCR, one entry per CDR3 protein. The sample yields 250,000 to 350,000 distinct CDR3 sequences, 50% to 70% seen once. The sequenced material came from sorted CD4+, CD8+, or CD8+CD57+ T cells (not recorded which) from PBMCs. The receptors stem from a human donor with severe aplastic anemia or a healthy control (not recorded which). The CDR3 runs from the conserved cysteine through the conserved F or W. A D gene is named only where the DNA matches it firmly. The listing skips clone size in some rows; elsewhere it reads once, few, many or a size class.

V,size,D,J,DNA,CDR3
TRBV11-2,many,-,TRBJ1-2,TGTGCCAGCAGCTTAGATCAGGTTGGGGGCTACACCTTC,CASSLDQVGGYTF
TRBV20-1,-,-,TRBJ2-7,TGCAGTGCTCCCAACAGCCTCTCCTACGAGCAGTACTTC,CSAPNSLSYEQYF
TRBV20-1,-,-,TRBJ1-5,TGCAGTGTCTCGAACGGACAAACCCATCAGCCCCAGCATTTT,CSVSNGQTHQPQHF
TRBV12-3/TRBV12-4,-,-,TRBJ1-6,TGTGCCAGCACCCACAAGGGGGGAGAGGCCCTCCACTTT,CASTHKGGEALHF
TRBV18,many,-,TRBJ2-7,TGTGCCAGCTCACCCTGGACTCTAAATCGGGAGCAGTACTTC,CASSPWTLNREQYF
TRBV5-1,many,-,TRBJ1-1,TGCGCCAGCAGCTTGCTCAGGCAGGGCACTGAAGCTTTCTTT,CASSLLRQGTEAFF
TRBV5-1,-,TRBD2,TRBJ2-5,TGCGCCAGCCTCCCGGGAGGGGGTGGTGAGACCCAGTACTTC,CASLPGGGGETQYF
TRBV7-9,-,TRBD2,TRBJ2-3,TGTGCCAGCAGCTTAGTAGCGGGGGCCACAGATACGCAGTATTTT,CASSLVAGATDTQYF
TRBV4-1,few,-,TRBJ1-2,TGCGCCAGCAGCCAAGGGACAGCGAAGGGCTACACCTTC,CASSQGTAKGYTF
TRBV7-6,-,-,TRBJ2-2,TGTGCCAGCAGCTACAGGGACTTAGCTTACGCCGGGGAGCTGTTTTTT,CASSYRDLAYAGELFF
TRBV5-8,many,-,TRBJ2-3,TGTGCCAGCAGCTTGCGGGGGGCGACGAGCACAGATACGCAGTATTTT,CASSLRGATSTDTQYF
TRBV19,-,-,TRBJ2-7,TGCGCCAGCAGCCAAGATGCAGCAGGCGTGGAGTACGAGCAGTACTTC,CASSQDAAGVEYEQYF
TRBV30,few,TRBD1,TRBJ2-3,TGTGCCTGGAGTGGCAGGGGGTCAGATACGCAGTATTTT,CAWSGRGSDTQYF
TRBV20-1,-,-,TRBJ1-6,TGCAGTGCTCTAGACAGTCCTAATTCACCCCTCCACTTT,CSALDSPNSPLHF
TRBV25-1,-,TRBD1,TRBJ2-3,TGTGCCAGCAGTCTACTCGGACAGGGGATTACAGATACGCAGTATTTT,CASSLLGQGITDTQYF
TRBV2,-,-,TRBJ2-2,TGTGCCAGCAGTGAAACTGGCACCGGGGAGCTGTTTTTT,CASSETGTGELFF
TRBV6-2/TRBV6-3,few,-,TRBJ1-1,TGTGCCAGCCGAAGGGGAGCCATGAACACTGAAGCTTTCTTT,CASRRGAMNTEAFF
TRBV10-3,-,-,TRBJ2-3,TGTGCCATCAGGGATGACAGGTGGGTTGACAATGAGCAGTATTTT,CAIRDDRWVDNEQYF
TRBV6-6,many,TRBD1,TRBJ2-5,TGTGCCAGCCAAGGGGGCTGGGAGACCCAGTACTTC,CASQGGWETQYF
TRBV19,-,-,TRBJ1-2,TGTGCCAGTAGTATCGCCGTGACCTATGGCTACACCTTC,CASSIAVTYGYTF
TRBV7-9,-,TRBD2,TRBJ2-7,TGTGCCAGCAGTGAAGTACTAGCGGGGGCCCTCGGCGGGGAGCAGTACTTC,CASSEVLAGALGGEQYF
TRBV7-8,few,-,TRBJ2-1,TGTGCCAGCAGCTTACGAGGTGAGCAGTTCTTC,CASSLRGEQFF
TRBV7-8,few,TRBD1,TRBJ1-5,TGTGCCAGCGGCGGGACAGACGTAACTCAGCCCCAGCATTTT,CASGGTDVTQPQHF
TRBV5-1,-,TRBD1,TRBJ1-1,TGCGCCAGCAGCAGCGAGGGACAGGGGAACACTGAAGCTTTCTTT,CASSSEGQGNTEAFF
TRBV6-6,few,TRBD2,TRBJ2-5,TGTGCCAGCAGTCCCACCTCCCGACTAGCGGGGGAAGGAGAGACCCAGTACTTC,CASSPTSRLAGEGETQYF
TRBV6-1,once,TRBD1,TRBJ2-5,TGTGCCAGCAGGGGACAGGGAAATTTCGCAATGCGGGAGACCCAGTACTTC,CASRGQGNFAMRETQYF
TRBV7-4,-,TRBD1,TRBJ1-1,TGTGCCAGCAGCTTAGCGCAGACAGGGGGGAATGAAGCTTTCTTT,CASSLAQTGGNEAFF
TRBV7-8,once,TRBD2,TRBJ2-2,TGTGCCAGCAGCCACCGACTAGCGGGAGGTGACACCGGGGAGCTGTTTTTT,CASSHRLAGGDTGELFF
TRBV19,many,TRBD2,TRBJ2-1,TGTGCCAGTAGTATAGCAAGCGGCCTAGCGGGTATGTACAATGAGCAGTTCTTC,CASSIASGLAGMYNEQFF
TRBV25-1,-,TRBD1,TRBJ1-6,TGTGCCGGCAGTGAAGGGGGCGATTCACCCCTCCACTTT,CAGSEGGDSPLHF
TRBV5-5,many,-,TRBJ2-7,TGTGCCAGCAGCTTGCCATACGAGCAGTACTTC,CASSLPYEQYF
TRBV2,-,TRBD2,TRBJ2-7,TGTGCCAGCAATGAAGCGGGATTAGACGAGCAGTACTTC,CASNEAGLDEQYF
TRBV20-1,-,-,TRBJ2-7,TGCAGTGTCGCCCGGGGGCGGTACGAGCAGTACTTC,CSVARGRYEQYF
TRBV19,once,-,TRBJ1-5,TGTGCCAGTTTGAGGGGCAGGGGCAATCAGCCCCAGCATTTT,CASLRGRGNQPQHF
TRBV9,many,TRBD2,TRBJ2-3,TGTGCCAGCAGCGTAGCTGGAGCGGGGGGCACAGATACGCAGTATTTT,CASSVAGAGGTDTQYF
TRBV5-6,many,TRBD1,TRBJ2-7,TGTGCCAGCAGCGGATGGACAGGGGATTACGAGCAGTACTTC,CASSGWTGDYEQYF
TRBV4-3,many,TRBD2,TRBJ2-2,TGCGCCAGCAGCCAAGGGGGGAAGCGGGGCGATAGGAACACCGGGGAGCTGTTTTTT,CASSQGGKRGDRNTGELFF